This is a list of T cell receptor beta chains from one sample in a study of cytomegalovirus exposure and HLA in healthy donors. Only in-frame clones appear in the TCRdb table, and some are missing; sequencing was by immunoSEQ multiplex PCR. The sample lists approximately 58,000 clones; 75% to 95% were seen once. Sequenced material: PBMCs. These TCRs come from a young woman in good health and CMV-seronegative. The CDR3 runs from the conserved cysteine through the conserved F or W. The D gene is left open where the match is weak. Clone size is not always given. Where it is, it says once, few, many or a class for expanded clones.

TRBJ1-2	TRBV5-6	NA	NA	TGTGCCAGCAGCTTCGGTATGGATGGCTACACCTTC	CASSFGMDGYTF
TRBJ2-1	TRBV18	TRBD2	NA	TGTGCCAGCTCGGGACTAGCGGGAGTGAATGAGCAGTTCTTC	CASSGLAGVNEQFF
TRBJ2-1	TRBV30	NA	NA	TGTGCCTGGAGTGTGGGGGGACTCCCGAGTCTGTTCTTC	CAWSVGGLPSLFF
TRBJ1-3	TRBV6-5	TRBD1	NA	TGTGCCAGCAGGCTGACAGGGACATCTGGAAACACCATATATTTT	CASRLTGTSGNTIYF
TRBJ1-5	TRBV18	NA	NA	TGTGCCAGCTCACCGGGAGGGGACGGCAATCAGCCCCAGCATTTT	CASSPGGDGNQPQHF
TRBJ2-7	TRBV7-8	TRBD1	NA	TGTGCCAGCAGCTTGACTCCCCGGGACAGCTTATCCTACGAGCAGTACTTC	CASSLTPRDSLSYEQYF
TRBJ1-1	TRBV7-3	NA	few	TGTGCCAGCAGCTTAACGGGCGGGAGCAACACTGAAGCTTTCTTT	CASSLTGGSNTEAFF
TRBJ1-1	TRBV27	NA	NA	TGTGCCAGCGGGAAGGGAGTGGAGGCTTTCTTT	CASGKGVEAFF
TRBJ1-2	TRBV19	NA	NA	TGTGCCAGTAGTATCGGCAGGGGTTGGTATGGCTACACCTTC	CASSIGRGWYGYTF
TRBJ2-7	TRBV6-5	NA	NA	TGTGCCAGCAGTTACGACACAAGCTCCTACGAGCAGTACTTC	CASSYDTSSYEQYF
TRBJ1-1	TRBV19	NA	few	TGTGCCAGTAGTATAGTGCCCGGGGTTGGGACTGAAGCTTTCTTT	CASSIVPGVGTEAFF
TRBJ2-5	TRBV2	NA	NA	TGTGCCAGCAGTGAAGCGGGACTGGCCCAAGAGACCCAGTACTTC	CASSEAGLAQETQYF
TRBJ2-7	TRBV5-1	TRBD2	NA	TGCGCCAGCAGCACCAGCGGGATCGGCGAGCAGTACTTC	CASSTSGIGEQYF
TRBJ2-7	TRBV25-1	TRBD2	NA	TGTGCCAGCAGTACAGTCGGCGGGAGTTCGTCCGAGCAGTACTTC	CASSTVGGSSSEQYF
TRBJ2-5	TRBV7-9	TRBD2	NA	TGTGCCAGCAGCTTCGGTAGCGGGAGTTGGGGAGAGACCCAGTACTTC	CASSFGSGSWGETQYF
TRBJ2-2	TRBV11-1	NA	few	TGTGCCAGCACCACGTGGTCGGCAAGGGGGACCGGGGAGCTGTTTTTT	CASTTWSARGTGELFF
TRBJ1-3	TRBV2	NA	NA	TGTGCCAGCAGTGATCTTGCGGCTGTTGGAAACACCATATATTTT	CASSDLAAVGNTIYF
TRBJ2-1	TRBV7-3	NA	NA	TGTGCCAGCAGCTTAGAAGGACAGTCTTACAATGAGCAGTTCTTC	CASSLEGQSYNEQFF
TRBJ1-4	TRBV11-2	NA	NA	TGTGCCAGCAGCCAAGTTCAGGGACTTGACCAGGGCACTAATGAAAAACTGTTTTTT	CASSQVQGLDQGTNEKLFF
TRBJ1-4	TRBV19	TRBD1	NA	TGTGCCAGTAGGACGACAGGGGTGGCTAATGAAAAACTGTTTTTT	CASRTTGVANEKLFF
TRBJ2-1	TRBV7-8	NA	NA	TGTGCCAGCAGCTTAGCTAGCTTCGGTGAGCAGTTCTTC	CASSLASFGEQFF
TRBJ2-1	TRBV30	TRBD2	NA	TGTGCCTGGACCTTCGGACTAGCGGGAGGGCCAAGGACCTACAATGAGCAGTTCTTC	CAWTFGLAGGPRTYNEQFF
TRBJ2-7	TRBV5-1	TRBD2	NA	TGCGCCAGCAGGCGTAGTAGCGGGGCGTCCTACGAGCAGTACTTC	CASRRSSGASYEQYF
TRBJ1-5	TRBV5-8	NA	NA	TGTGCCAGCAGCAAGGGGGAGTTCGGCAATCAGCCCCAGCATTTT	CASSKGEFGNQPQHF
TRBJ2-7	TRBV18	TRBD2	NA	TGTGCCAGCTCACCAAGTAAGGGGCTAGCGGGCCACGAGCAGTACTTC	CASSPSKGLAGHEQYF
TRBJ2-7	TRBV21-1	NA	once	TGTGCCAGCAGCAAAGCAGCGACTAGCGGGATCTACGAGCAGTACTTC	CASSKAATSGIYEQYF
TRBJ2-3	TRBV13	TRBD2	NA	TGTGCCAGCAGCTTCGGCCGACTAGCGACGGATACGCAGTATTTT	CASSFGRLATDTQYF
TRBJ2-3	TRBV21-1	NA	NA	TGTGCCAGCAGCAGGCCAGGGGGCGGGTGTTCAACAGATACGCAGTATTTT	CASSRPGGGCSTDTQYF
TRBJ2-3	TRBV6-5	TRBD2	NA	TGTGCCAGCAGTAAGCTAGCGGGAGGAACAGATACGCAGTATTTT	CASSKLAGGTDTQYF
TRBJ2-4	TRBV5-5	TRBD1	NA	TGTGCCAGCAGCTTAAGGAGACAGGGGAGTGCCCAGGACATTCAGTACTTC	CASSLRRQGSAQDIQYF
TRBJ1-4	TRBV6-5	NA	NA	TGTGCCAGCAGTTTTTCTTTACTTACAACTAATGAAAAACTGTTTTTT	CASSFSLLTTNEKLFF
TRBJ2-7	TRBV6-5	NA	few	TGTGCCAGCAGTTACCAGGACATCCACGAGCAGTACTTC	CASSYQDIHEQYF
TRBJ1-2	TRBV28	NA	once	TGTGCCAGCAGCTCCGGACAGCACTATGGCTACACCTTC	CASSSGQHYGYTF
TRBJ2-7	TRBV30	TRBD1	NA	TGTGCCTGGAGTAGAAGGACAGGGTCCGAGCAGTACTTC	CAWSRRTGSEQYF
TRBJ2-7	TRBV20-1	NA	NA	TGCAGTGCGCTGGACTACTACGAGCAGTACTTC	CSALDYYEQYF
TRBJ2-2	TRBV19	TRBD1	NA	TGTGCCAGCGGAGACAGGGCAGGCCCCTACACCGGGGAGCTGTTTTTT	CASGDRAGPYTGELFF
TRBJ2-2	TRBV10-3	NA	NA	TGTGCCATCAGTGATACAGGCGCCCCGAACACCGGGGAGCTGTTTTTT	CAISDTGAPNTGELFF
TRBJ2-3	TRBV28	NA	NA	TGTGCCAGCAGTTTTAGTCCCAGCGCCCCTAACACAGATACGCAGTATTTT	CASSFSPSAPNTDTQYF
TRBJ1-2	TRBV19	NA	NA	TGTGCCAGTAGTATCGACAGGTTCGGTGGCTACACCTTC	CASSIDRFGGYTF
TRBJ2-1	TRBV6-4	NA	NA	TGTGCCAGCAGTAAGAACTTTGACAATGAGCAGTTCTTC	CASSKNFDNEQFF
TRBJ2-1	TRBV7-2	TRBD1	NA	TGTGCCAGCAGCCGTGACAGGGGGCAGAACAATGAGCAGTTCTTC	CASSRDRGQNNEQFF
TRBJ1-5	TRBV27	TRBD1	NA	TGTGCCAGCAGCCATACCGGGACAGGGAATCAGCCCCAGCATTTT	CASSHTGTGNQPQHF
TRBJ1-1	TRBV2	TRBD1	once	TGTGCCAGCAGTGAATTACGGACAGGGCACACTGAAGCTTTCTTT	CASSELRTGHTEAFF
TRBJ2-1	TRBV19	NA	NA	TGTGCCAGTAGCACGTCGACAGAGAACAATGAGCAGTTCTTC	CASSTSTENNEQFF
TRBJ1-1	TRBV7-2	TRBD1	NA	TGTGCCAGCAGCGCCCGGACAGGGGAAGCTTTCTTT	CASSARTGEAFF
TRBJ1-1	TRBV29-1	TRBD1	NA	TGCAGCGCCGGGACAGCTGAGAACACTGAAGCTTTCTTT	CSAGTAENTEAFF
TRBJ2-5	TRBV10-3	NA	NA	TGTGCCATCAGTGAGGAGCAGGGAAAAAAGACCCAGTACTTC	CAISEEQGKKTQYF
TRBJ2-5	TRBV10-3	TRBD2	NA	TGTGCCATCAGTGAGTACGTAGCGGGAGTAGATGAGACCCAGTACTTC	CAISEYVAGVDETQYF
TRBJ2-5	TRBV7-3	NA	NA	TGTGCCAGCAGCTTGAGGTTCGGGGAGACCCAGTACTTC	CASSLRFGETQYF
TRBJ2-7	TRBV4-2	TRBD2	once	TGTGCCAGCAGCCAGACTAGCGGGGAAGCCTACGAGCAGTACTTC	CASSQTSGEAYEQYF
TRBJ2-1	TRBV7-9	TRBD1	once	TGTGCCAGCAGCTTTTTGGACAGGTCGTTTGGTGAGCAGTTCTTC	CASSFLDRSFGEQFF
TRBJ2-1	TRBV29-1	NA	NA	TGCAGCGTTGATTTGGTTGAGGATGAGCAGTTCTTC	CSVDLVEDEQFF
TRBJ2-1	TRBV7-9	TRBD1	NA	TGTGCCAGCACCCCAAGGACAGGGGAAGGGTACAATGAGCAGTTCTTC	CASTPRTGEGYNEQFF
TRBJ2-3	TRBV19	NA	NA	TGTGCCAGTAGTAGCCATGGGGGACTTCTTACAGATACGCAGTATTTT	CASSSHGGLLTDTQYF
TRBJ2-2	TRBV9	TRBD1	NA	TGTGCCAGCAGCGCGACAGGGACCGGGGAGCTGTTTTTT	CASSATGTGELFF
TRBJ2-7	TRBV30	NA	NA	TGTGCCTGGAGTGGGTCGCAGGGGAGCTCCTACGAGCAGTACTTC	CAWSGSQGSSYEQYF
TRBJ1-3	TRBV27	NA	NA	TGTGCCAGCAGTCCCGATTGGGGCAGCCCCGGAAACACCATATATTTT	CASSPDWGSPGNTIYF
TRBJ2-1	TRBV5-1	TRBD2	NA	TGCGCCAGCAGCCTCGGACTAGCGGGAGGGCCAGATGAGCAGTTCTTC	CASSLGLAGGPDEQFF
TRBJ2-3	TRBV27	NA	NA	TGTGCCAGCAGTTTTAAGCGCACAGATACGCAGTATTTT	CASSFKRTDTQYF
TRBJ2-1	TRBV15	NA	NA	TGTGCCACCAGCAGAGTACCCCGAGGTGGCGGGATGAACAATGAGCAGTTCTTC	CATSRVPRGGGMNNEQFF